One and the same sample provided the 20 T cell receptor beta chains below, sequenced in a study of response to subunit inactivated influenza vaccine. One entry per CDR3 protein, called by TCRdb with MiXCR from the RT-PCR reads. The table includes over 400,000 distinct CDR3 sequences, approximately 12% detected once. Material: PBMCs from blood, obtained about 40 days after vaccination. The receptors here all came from a man between 50 and 59 years old who received an inactivated influenza vaccine.

This clonotype showed up many times. V gene TRBV5-1 combines with J gene TRBJ1-6; D unclear. Germline loops: CDR1 SGHRS, CDR2 YFSETQ. CDR3 length: 14 amino acids. V dropped 1 base and J dropped 8 bases, with 10 bases sitting between them. The CDR3 sequence: CASSLTTRYSPLHF. The CDR3 coding sequence is TGCGCCAGCAGCTTGACCACCAGATATTCACCCCTCCACTTT.

The table lists this clonotype with a few counts. J is TRBJ1-1 and V is TRBV12-3 or TRBV12-4; 9 bases fit TRBD1. The CDR3 has 15 residues. V was clipped by 5 bases and J by 1 base; unmatched bases: 5. The CDR3 DNA is TGTGCCAGCAGTCCCCTGGGACAGGGGAACACTGAAGCTTTCTTT. Amino acid sequence: CASSPLGQGNTEAFF.

There are a few counts of this clonotype. The J gene is TRBJ2-7, the V gene TRBV2; D uncertain. V was clipped by 4 bases and J by 6 bases, with 4 bases between them. CDR1 is SNHLY and CDR2 is FYNNEI in the germline V gene. This CDR3 spans 10 amino acids. The CDR3 DNA reads TGTGCCAGCAGTGTCCTCGAGCAGTACTTC. The encoded protein is CASSVLEQYF.

V usage is TRBV7-9 and J usage is TRBJ1-2, with TRBD1 matching 7 bases. Looked up from germline, CDR1 is SEHNR and CDR2 is FQNEAQ (reference sequence). V was pared by 5 bases and J by 3 bases, with 9 bases of the junction left unmatched. The CDR3 runs 15 residues. CDR3 residues: CASSLQTGMDYGYTF. The CDR3 DNA reads as TGTGCCAGCAGCCTCCAGACAGGGATGGACTATGGCTACACCTTC.

The chain is built from TRBV11-2 and TRBJ2-5; TRBD2 matches at 8 bases. The J segment lost 2 bases and the V segment lost 10 bases, leaving 9 bases of the junction unmatched. The CDR3 sequence is 14 residues long. Germline V CDR1 and CDR2: SGHAT, FQNNGV. CDR3 sequence: CATSSGLGQETQYF. The CDR3 DNA reads as TGTGCCACTTCGTCGGGACTAGGTCAAGAGACCCAGTACTTC.

In the case of this clonotype: A much larger clonotype is one base distant, so this may be a read error. The J gene is TRBJ1-5, the V gene TRBV7-8; the D gene is possibly TRBD1 (5 bases). Germline V gene lookup returns CDR1 SGHVS and CDR2 FQNEAQ. The CDR3 length is 15 residues. The CDR3 protein is CDSSPQSGARQPQHF. For the CDR3, the DNA is TGTGACAGCAGCCCCCAGAGCGGGGCGCGACAGCCCCAGCATTTT.

The V and J genes are TRBV29-1 and TRBJ2-7; D may correspond to TRBD1 or TRBD2 (5 bases each). Looked up from germline, CDR1 is SQVTM and CDR2 is ANQGSEA. The germline V and J ends were trimmed by 7 bases and 3 bases, with 19 bases remaining between them. The CDR3 covers 14 residues. The CDR3 nucleotides read TGCAGCGCATCTGCCGGGACCGCCTTCTACGAGCAGTACTTC. This translates into CSASAGTAFYEQYF.

This chain uses TRBV2 with TRBJ1-5; 10 bases match TRBD1. The CDR3 spans 14 residues. Germline trimming cut 5 bases from V and 8 bases from J; bases unmatched to any gene: 6. Germline loops: CDR1 SNHLY, CDR2 FYNNEI. The CDR3 loop is CASSRDRGSEPQHF. DNA of the CDR3: TGTGCCAGCAGTCGGGACAGGGGTTCGGAGCCCCAGCATTTT.

The chain couples TRBV19 to TRBJ1-5; a weak D match, TRBD1 (5 bases). The CDR3 consists of 18 residues. Trimming removed 4 bases at V and 7 bases at J, with 26 bases between. The germline V gene has CDR1 LNHDA and CDR2 SQIVND (reference sequence). CDR3 sequence reads: CASSTHNPGTAKGQPQHF. CDR3 sequence (DNA): TGTGCCAGTAGTACCCATAACCCCGGGACGGCAAAGGGGCAGCCCCAGCATTTT.

The chain uses TRBV7-2 and TRBJ2-2; D gene unclear. V lost 2 bases and J lost 1, with 11 bases in between. Per the germline V gene, CDR1 is SGHTA and CDR2 is FQGNSA. The CDR3 contains 16 residues. The CDR3 nucleotides read TGTGCCAGCAGCTTACGGATAGGGCGGAACACCGGGGAGCTGTTTTTT. Amino acids: CASSLRIGRNTGELFF.

This chain links TRBV5-1 with TRBJ2-3; D not certain. The CDR3 runs 14 residues. V was shortened by 4 bases and J by 5 bases, with 14 bases between the two germline ends. Germline values: CDR1 SGHRS, CDR2 YFSETQ. The CDR3 loop reads CASSATGSVDTQYF. The CDR3 nucleotides are TGCGCCAGCAGCGCGACTGGTTCAGTAGATACGCAGTATTTT.

The rearrangement joins TRBV6-5 to TRBJ2-5; 11 nucleotides align to TRBD2. The CDR3 sequence is 15 residues long. With 4 bases clipped from V and 5 bases from J, the junction kept 6 bases outside the gene matches. CDR1 is MNHEY, CDR2 SVGAGI, per germline. The DNA for the CDR3 is TGTGCCAGCAGTTCTAGCGGGGGGTACTGGGAGACCCAGTACTTC. It encodes CASSSSGGYWETQYF.

The gene calls are TRBV7-9 and TRBJ1-1; the D gene is possibly TRBD1 (5 bases). Germline assignment: CDR1 SEHNR and CDR2 FQNEAQ (reference sequence). Trimming pared 3 bases from V and 5 bases from J, leaving 10 bases between. This CDR3 is 13 amino acids long. CDR3: CASSLRGITEAFF. CDR3 DNA sequence: TGTGCCAGCAGCTTGCGGGGGATAACTGAAGCTTTCTTT.

This clonotype was seen a handful of times. V is TRBV10-3 and J is TRBJ2-7; D call uncertain. From germline, CDR1 is ENHRY and CDR2 SYGVKD. Trimming removed 2 bases from V and 7 bases from J, with 6 bases in between. The CDR3 covers 11 residues. As DNA, the CDR3 is TGTGCCATCAGTGAGCTGGTGGAGCAGTACTTC. This encodes CAISELVEQYF.

CDR3 in DNA: TGTGCCAGCAGCTTAGGCTACCAAAGAGGCAATGAGCAGTTCTTC. Amino acids: CASSLGYQRGNEQFF. The chain has TRBV7-2 and TRBJ2-1, with D hard to call. Germline V lookup: CDR1 SGHTA, CDR2 FQGNSA. The V end was cut by 1 base, the J end by 6 bases, with 13 bases between. This CDR3 comprises 15 residues.

The chain couples TRBV28 to TRBJ2-7; 7 bases are shared with TRBD1. V shed 10 bases and J 2 bases; nucleotides not matched to a gene: 5. This CDR3 spans 12 amino acids. From germline, CDR1 is MDHEN and CDR2 SYDVKM. CDR3 in amino acids: CATQTGTYEQYF. DNA for the CDR3: TGTGCCACACAGACAGGGACCTACGAGCAGTACTTC.

This chain connects TRBV9 to TRBJ2-2; 7 nucleotides match TRBD2. Germline V lookup: CDR1 SGDLS, CDR2 YYNGEE. V was pared by 1 base and J by 4 bases, with 4 bases of the junction left unmatched. The CDR3 is made up of 15 amino acids. The CDR3 region is CASSVSGRGTGELFF. The CDR3 coding sequence is TGTGCCAGCAGCGTATCGGGGAGGGGCACCGGGGAGCTGTTTTTT.

This chain links TRBV27 with TRBJ2-5; maybe TRBD2 (7 bases). V lost 7 bases and J lost 2, with 17 bases in between. The CDR3 loop spans 15 amino acids. Germline V gives CDR1 MNHEY, CDR2 SMNVEV (reference sequence). CDR3 sequence (DNA): TGTGCCAGCAACTTAAACGGGGGGCAACAAGAGACCCAGTACTTC. Protein product: CASNLNGGQQETQYF.

The chain is built from TRBV28 and TRBJ2-7, with 10 bases aligning to TRBD1. V trimming: 7 bases; J trimming: 2 bases; junction bases outside the gene matches: 11. The CDR3 loop spans 16 amino acids. CDR1 is MDHEN, CDR2 SYDVKM, per germline. The CDR3 loop is CASTPQAGTGAYEQYF. CDR3 nucleotides: TGTGCCAGCACCCCTCAAGCCGGGACAGGGGCCTACGAGCAGTACTTC.

In its sample, this clonotype was seen a few times. The rearrangement joins TRBV3-1 to TRBJ2-7; 9 bases are a match to TRBD1. V gave up 1 base and J gave up 4 bases; unmatched junction bases: 5. From germline, CDR1 is LGHDT and CDR2 YNNKEL (reference sequence). The CDR3 is 15 residues long. The CDR3 sequence: CASSQADRGPYEQYF. The CDR3 coding sequence is TGTGCCAGCAGCCAAGCGGACAGGGGCCCATACGAGCAGTACTTC.